Below, one TCR beta chain is given with its context. Trimming left V 3 bases short and J 3 bases short, with 12 bases between. Germline V gene data show CDR1 as MNHEY and CDR2 as SMNVEV (reference sequence). The CDR3 has 14 amino acids. The data derive from a study of response to subunit inactivated influenza vaccine. Via MiXCR, TCRdb re-called the RT-PCR reads, giving one row per CDR3 protein. Counted here are about 540,000 distinct CDR3 sequences, under 30% occurring once; the ten biggest clones make up around 2.8%. In addition, the sample was reused for a study of T cells expressing NK-cell markers. That report notes: Generation of TCR beta cDNA was performed by 5'RACE template switching incorporating UMIs.

This specimen consisted of CD4+ T cells sorted from PBMCs, obtained 11 to 12 days after vaccination. This receptor was taken from a man aged 50-60 years who received an inactivated influenza vaccine. The rearrangement links TRBV27 to TRBJ2-7; D gene unclear. The CDR3 is CASSFRESSYEQYF. CDR3 DNA: TGTGCCAGCAGTTTTAGGGAATCTAGCTACGAGCAGTACTTC.